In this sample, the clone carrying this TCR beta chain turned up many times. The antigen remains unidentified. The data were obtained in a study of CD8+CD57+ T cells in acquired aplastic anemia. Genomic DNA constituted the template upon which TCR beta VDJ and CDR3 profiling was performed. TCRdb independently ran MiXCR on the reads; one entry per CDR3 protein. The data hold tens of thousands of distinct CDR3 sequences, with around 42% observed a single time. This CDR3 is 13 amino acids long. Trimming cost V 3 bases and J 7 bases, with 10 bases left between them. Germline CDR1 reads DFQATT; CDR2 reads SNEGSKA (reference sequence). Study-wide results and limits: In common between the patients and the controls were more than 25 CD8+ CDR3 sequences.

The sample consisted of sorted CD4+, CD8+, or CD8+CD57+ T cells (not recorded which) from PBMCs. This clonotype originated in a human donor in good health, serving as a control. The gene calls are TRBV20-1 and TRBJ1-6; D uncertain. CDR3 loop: CSARVAENSPLHF. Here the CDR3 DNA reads TGCAGTGCTAGGGTGGCAGAAAATTCACCCCTCCACTTT.